This T cell receptor beta chain was sequenced for a study of identical twins listed by TCRdb under 2016. As for the study more broadly: The study deep-sequenced TCR alpha and beta repertoires from monozygotic twins, unrelated adults of various ages and cord blood to test whether fetal clonotypes persist. Replicate twin experiments were performed at different times using different library preparation protocols to rule out contamination.

The library was obtained by 5' RACE. Instrument used: Illumina HiSeq 2000. A universal primer binding site was introduced by template switching, and a unique molecular identifier was present in the final cDNA, enabling accurate counting of TCR cDNA molecules. Specific primers in the conserved constant-segment region were used to synthesize first-strand cDNA for the TCR alpha and beta chains. To control for contamination, every cDNA library was double barcoded, receiving both a SMART-Mk sample barcode and Illumina barcodes. Two successive PCR steps introduced TruSeq adapter sequences along with Illumina sample barcodes. The TCR alpha and beta cDNA libraries were sequenced on the Illumina HiSeq platform using custom primers. Regarding the original processing steps: Raw reads were processed with MiGEC to extract unique molecular identifiers, and MiXCR was used to determine CDR3 positions. Recombination models were inferred per individual with the repgenHMM and IGoR tools using an EM algorithm. Shared clonotype analysis was performed with the tcR package in R, normalizing sharing by the product of cloneset sizes. To study raw recombination without the effects of thymic and clonal selection, out-of-frame nonproductive sequences were analyzed. TCRdb redid the processing of the public reads, applying fastp at Q25 and MiXCR, and retained in-frame beta chains. Each CDR3 protein appears once, grouped with its most common genes and DNA. TCRdb's processing, not the study's, gives the V and J calls here. The sample yields about 890,000 distinct CDR3 sequences; around 12% were counted once. About 1.5% of the sample is held by the ten biggest clonotypes.

The paper as a whole reports these results and caveats: Conclusions relied on cross-sectional statistical analysis, since the same donors could not be followed over many years. Compared with coincidental sharing between unrelated individuals, an excess of low generation-probability sequences was observed among out-of-frame TCR alpha sequences shared between twins. A weaker excess of twin sharing was found in beta out-of-frame sequences because the signal-to-noise ratio was lowered by fewer shared sequences. Out-of-frame TCR alpha sharing in monozygotic twins was systematically underestimated by recombination models, whereas sharing between unrelated individuals was in agreement with the recombination models. Fewer insertions were carried by abundant cord blood beta clonotypes, a similar but weaker trend appeared in young adult naive repertoires, and no such trend appeared in memory repertoires. Invariant T cells such as MAIT and iNKT could partly confound zero-insertion analyses, although diverse VJ usage argued against such confounding for most clonotypes.

The CDR3 spans 15 residues, from the cysteine through the phenylalanine. Just the 45-base CDR3 DNA is kept, in frame starting at base 1. V is cut by 2 bases and J by 9 bases, and the space between the germline ends is 17 bases. For CDR1 and CDR2, the germline V gene lists MNHEY and SVGAGI. All donors were healthy Caucasians. Three pairs of female monozygotic twins, all aged roughly 18 to 30 years, made up the twin cohort. RNA for TCR libraries was isolated from peripheral blood mononuclear cells. A few counts support this clonotype. The antigen it recognizes is unknown. No base qualities exist here, and no much larger clone lies one base off it. These data were likewise used in another study, on yellow fever vaccine responses in identical twins. The second investigation adds: According to the authors, the vaccine-induced T cell response in identical twins seemed to be partly convergent and partly specific to each individual. In identical twins, the study followed T cell clones that responded to the vaccine with precision.

The receptor's source is a woman in her late teens or twenties in good health. Rearrangement joined TRBV6-5 to TRBJ2-1, and possibly TRBD2, on 5 matching bases. The sample consisted of PBMCs. The CDR3 amino acid sequence is: CASSYTGVSLVEQFF. The sequence in DNA is TGTGCCAGCAGTTACACCGGGGTCAGTTTGGTTGAGCAGTTCTTC.